The text below deals with one T cell receptor (beta chain). This entry belongs to a study of cytomegalovirus exposure and HLA in healthy donors. As for the study in general: Counted in an early data release were approximately 85 million unique TCRs from HLA-typed donors.

Primers for the PCR totalled 60 Vbeta and 13 Jbeta. Assay: immunoSEQ multiplex PCR; the TCRdb copy retains only in-frame clones and omits some. The sample contains 150,000 to 200,000 clones, around four fifths of which appear only once. The donors (healthy individuals) were bone marrow donors. Sequenced input: PBMCs. This clonotype was obtained from a man aged 18 to 35 in good health and CMV-seropositive.

CDR3 sequence: CASSLSLLAGGYEQYF. The CDR3 nucleotides are TGTGCCAGCAGTTTATCCCTGCTAGCGGGGGGGTACGAGCAGTACTTC. J is TRBJ2-5 and V is TRBV27; 12 bases match TRBD2. The J call may be faulty, since TRBJ2-7 better matches the DNA end. The CDR3 has 16 residues. Per germline, CDR1 MNHEY and CDR2 SMNVEV (reference sequence).